This TCR beta chain was observed in a study of T cell responses to AZD1222 COVID-19 vaccine. V dropped 8 bases and J dropped 12; count of bases not matched to a gene: 5. The CDR3 spans 12 residues. Only in-frame clones appear in the TCRdb table, and some are missing; sequencing was by immunoSEQ multiplex PCR. The table includes approximately 150,000 clones, about 90% detected once. Second doses that came at about 4 or about 12 weeks were put together. The specimen comprised peripheral blood, sampled 28 days after the second AZD1222 dose. The sequence derives from an adult who received the AZD1222 COVID-19 vaccine. The chain links TRBV12-3 or TRBV12-4 to TRBJ2-1, with 12 nucleotides matching TRBD2. Written as DNA, the CDR3 is TGTGCCAGCTCTAGCGGGGGGGCCGGGCAGTTCTTC. Translated, it gives CASSSGGAGQFF.